These 24 T cell receptor beta chains share one sample of origin, sequenced in a study of cytomegalovirus exposure and HLA in healthy donors. Some clones are missing from TCRdb's copy, which holds only in-frame ones; the method was immunoSEQ multiplex PCR. The sample lists 330,000 or so clones; just over 85% were seen once. Sequencing used PBMCs. The receptors originated from a woman aged 18-29 years in good health and CMV-seronegative.

The V gene is TRBV5-1, the J gene TRBJ2-1, with TRBD2 as a possible D gene (5 bases). Germline CDR1 and CDR2: SGHRS and YFSETQ. This CDR3 is built from 15 residues. Trimming took off 0 bases at V and 2 bases at J, with 9 bases between the two ends. The CDR3 is CASSLAAEAYNEQFF. The CDR3 coding sequence is TGCGCCAGCAGCTTGGCAGCGGAGGCCTACAATGAGCAGTTCTTC.

This sequence joins TRBV9 and TRBJ2-1, with 7 bases lining up with TRBD2. There are 16 residues in the CDR3. The trim removed 0 bases at V and 5 bases at J, leaving 8 bases unmatched. Germline V CDR1 and CDR2: SGDLS, YYNGEE. The CDR3 DNA is TGTGCCAGCAGCGTAGAACTCTGGGGGGGAGACAATGAGCAGTTCTTC. This encodes CASSVELWGGDNEQFF. The whole variable domain, filled in from reference TRBV9 and TRBJ2-1, reads DSGVTQTPKHLITATGQRVTLRCSPRSGDLSVYWYQQSLDQGLQFLIQYYNGEERAKGNILERFSAQQFPDLHSELNLSSLELGDSALYFCASSVELWGGDNEQFFGPGTRLTVL.

The V call is TRBV18, the J call TRBJ2-7; D is uncertain. Germline V lookup: CDR1 KGHSH, CDR2 LQKENI. Trimming took off 3 bases at V and 6 bases at J, with 12 bases between the two ends. CDR3 size: 13 residues. The CDR3 loop reads CASSPTGGAEQYF. In DNA, the CDR3 is TGTGCCAGCTCACCGACCGGTGGAGCCGAGCAGTACTTC.

This clone was detected many times. This sequence joins TRBV4-1 and TRBJ1-4; 7 bases agree with TRBD1. CDR3 length: 13 residues. Germline assignment: CDR1 MGHRA and CDR2 YSYEKL. V trimming: 6 bases; J trimming: 5 bases; junction bases outside the gene matches: 3. The CDR3 bases are TGCGCCAGCAGGGTCAGGGGGAATGAAAAACTGTTTTTT. Amino acid sequence: CASRVRGNEKLFF.

This clone was recorded only once. The chain employs TRBV7-9 and TRBJ2-3, with a possible D match to TRBD2 (5 bases). CDR3 length: 15 residues. V was shortened by 1 base and J by 1 base, with 9 bases between the two germline ends. Germline lookup yields CDR1 SEHNR and CDR2 FQNEAQ (reference sequence). The CDR3 DNA is TGTGCCAGCAGCTTAGATCCCGGGGGCACAGATACGCAGTATTTT. Amino acid sequence: CASSLDPGGTDTQYF.

This chain joins TRBV28 and TRBJ2-7, with 8 positions matching TRBD2. The V gene end was trimmed by 6 bases and the J gene end by 2 bases; junction bases not matched to a gene: 9. Germline V gene data show CDR1 as MDHEN and CDR2 as SYDVKM. This CDR3 has 15 residues. In DNA form, the CDR3 reads TGTGCCAGCAGCACCGTAGCGGGGTTAACCTACGAGCAGTACTTC. It yields the protein CASSTVAGLTYEQYF.

The chain recombines TRBV2 with TRBJ2-5; tentative D call: TRBD1 (5 bases). The CDR3 loop spans 18 amino acids. The V gene's germline CDR1 is SNHLY and CDR2 FYNNEI. The germline V and J ends were trimmed by 0 bases and 0 bases, with 17 bases remaining between them. CDR3 sequence: CASSEALLGEGDQETQYF. In nucleotides, the CDR3 is TGTGCCAGCAGTGAAGCGCTTCTAGGGGAAGGGGACCAAGAGACCCAGTACTTC.

Only one count was recorded for this clone. This chain uses TRBV7-2 with TRBJ2-1; D is perhaps TRBD1 (6 bases). V gave up 6 bases and J gave up 6 bases, with 12 bases separating them. CDR1 SGHTA and CDR2 FQGNSA come from the germline V gene. The CDR3 has 13 amino acids. The CDR3 coding sequence is TGTGCCAGCAGAAAGACAGGCTCCAATGAGCAGTTCTTC. Its protein product is CASRKTGSNEQFF. Full variable domain (outside the CDR3, taken from reference TRBV7-2 and TRBJ2-1): GAGVSQSPSNKVTEKGKDVELRCDPISGHTALYWYRQSLGQGLEFLIYFQGNSAPDKSGLPSDRFSAERTGGSVSTLTIQRTQQEDSAVYLCASRKTGSNEQFFGPGTRLTVL.

The chain employs TRBV4-1 and TRBJ1-5, with TRBD1 matching over 7 bases. This CDR3 spans 14 amino acids. Trimming cost V 1 base and J 5 bases; bases outside gene matches: 2. Germline CDR1 reads MGHRA; CDR2 reads YSYEKL. The CDR3 spells CASSQVQGDQPQHF. Written as DNA, the CDR3 is TGCGCCAGCAGCCAAGTCCAGGGGGATCAGCCCCAGCATTTT.

The chain carries TRBV5-1 and TRBJ1-1; D is unresolved. The CDR3 covers 21 residues. V lost 1 base, J lost 0 bases, and 28 bases lay in between. The V gene's germline CDR1 is SGHRS and CDR2 YFSETQ. This CDR3 reads CASSLLFGAPAPDLMNTEAFF. The DNA for the CDR3 is TGCGCCAGCAGCTTGTTGTTCGGAGCTCCCGCCCCGGATTTAATGAACACTGAAGCTTTCTTT.

The V and J genes are TRBV6-1 and TRBJ1-3; D possibly corresponds to TRBD1 (5 bases). CDR1 is MNHNS, CDR2 SASEGT, per germline. The CDR3 runs 14 residues. Trimming took 4 bases from V and 0 from J, leaving 7 bases between them. The CDR3 DNA follows: TGTGCCAGCAGTGGACAGTACTCTGGAAACACCATATATTTT. This gives the protein CASSGQYSGNTIYF.

This chain joins TRBV11-1 and TRBJ1-5; D remains unclear. The germline gives CDR1 SGHAT, CDR2 FQDESV (reference sequence). V was trimmed by 1 base and J by 7 bases, leaving 8 bases between them. This CDR3 spans 13 amino acids. In nucleotides, the CDR3 is TGTGCCAGCAGCTTAGACTCGTCCCAGCCCCAGCATTTT. It is translated as CASSLDSSQPQHF.

The CDR3 reads CASSQSGQMNYGYTF. The CDR3 coding sequence is TGTGCCAGCAGCCAGTCCGGACAGATGAACTATGGCTACACCTTC. This chain joins TRBV13 and TRBJ1-2, with D perhaps matching TRBD1 (6 bases). Looked up from germline, CDR1 is PRHDT and CDR2 is FYEKMQ (reference sequence). The CDR3 runs to 15 residues. Trimming left V 5 bases short and J 2 bases short, with 15 bases between.

This chain links TRBV28 with TRBJ1-5; 9 bases fit TRBD1. V lost 6 bases and J lost 6; bases outside the gene matches: 6. The CDR3 is 14 amino acids. Per germline, CDR1 MDHEN and CDR2 SYDVKM. The CDR3 here is CASRPTGGGQPQHF. For the CDR3, the DNA is TGTGCCAGCAGACCGACAGGGGGTGGTCAGCCCCAGCATTTT.

The chain links TRBV15 to TRBJ2-2, with a tentative D call TRBD2 (5 bases). The V gene lost 3 bases and the J gene lost 6 bases, with 11 bases spanning the gap. Germline CDR1 is LNHNV and CDR2 is YYDKDF (reference sequence). CDR3 length equals 14 residues. Here the CDR3 reads CATSSVGGPGELFF. The CDR3 bases are TGTGCCACCAGCAGTGTCGGAGGACCCGGGGAGCTGTTTTTT.

The chain is built from TRBV7-8 and TRBJ2-7; D may be TRBD1 (6 bases). The germline V gene has CDR1 SGHVS and CDR2 FQNEAQ. The CDR3 loop spans 14 amino acids. The V end lost 5 bases, the J end lost 0 bases, and 11 bases lay between the germline ends. Here the CDR3 DNA reads TGTGCCAGCAGCCGACAGGCGAGCTCCTACGAGCAGTACTTC. Translated, it gives CASSRQASSYEQYF.

The chain carries TRBV4-2 and TRBJ2-7; D may be TRBD1 (5 bases). Trimming removed 4 bases from V and 5 bases from J, with 18 bases in between. The CDR3 totals 15 residues. CDR1 is LGHNA, CDR2 YNFKEQ, per germline. CDR3 nucleotides: TGTGCCAGCAGCCGCCTAGGGGCCAGGGAAAACGAGCAGTACTTC. Protein sequence: CASSRLGARENEQYF.

This clone was seen more than once but under ten times. The rearrangement uses TRBV4-2 and TRBJ1-2; no clear D. CDR3 size: 14 residues. Per the germline V gene, CDR1 is LGHNA and CDR2 is YNFKEQ. The ends were cut back, 1 base at V and 2 bases at J, with 8 bases in the middle. This CDR3 is CASSQATVNYGYTF. DNA for the CDR3: TGTGCCAGCAGCCAAGCTACAGTGAACTATGGCTACACCTTC.

The count of this clone is one. The chain employs TRBV11-2 and TRBJ2-2; D might be TRBD2 (5 bases). Deletions cut 2 bases from V and 6 bases from J, with 16 bases between. The CDR3 is made up of 16 amino acids. The germline V gene encodes CDR1 SGHAT and CDR2 FQNNGV. The CDR3 reads CASSLTTGSGSGELFF. The CDR3 DNA sequence: TGTGCCAGCAGCTTAACGACGGGGTCAGGTTCCGGGGAGCTGTTTTTT.

The chain links TRBV6-5 to TRBJ2-7, with 10 positions matching TRBD2. The length of the CDR3 is 15 residues. The J segment lost 0 bases and the V segment lost 7 bases, leaving 6 bases of the junction unmatched. CDR1 MNHEY and CDR2 SVGAGI come from the germline V gene. The CDR3 nucleotides are TGTGCCAGCAAAGGGACTAGCGTAGCCTCCTACGAGCAGTACTTC. It yields the protein CASKGTSVASYEQYF.

The V gene is TRBV28, the J gene TRBJ2-1; TRBD2 matches 12 bases. The CDR3 is 14 residues long. Trimming cost V 5 bases and J 11 bases; bases outside gene matches: 7. Germline V lookup: CDR1 MDHEN, CDR2 SYDVKM. CDR3 sequence: CASSRTSGIVKQFF. Here the CDR3 DNA reads TGTGCCAGCAGTAGGACTAGCGGGATAGTAAAGCAGTTCTTC.

The rearrangement uses TRBV4-3 and TRBJ2-3, with 7 bases that match TRBD1. This CDR3 has 15 residues. V was clipped by 2 bases and J by 0 bases; unmatched bases: 2. Germline V CDR1 and CDR2: LGHNA, YSLEER. The CDR3 loop reads CASSQTGASTDTQYF. The CDR3 coding sequence is TGCGCCAGCAGCCAAACAGGGGCTAGCACAGATACGCAGTATTTT.

This rearrangement joins TRBV6-5 to TRBJ2-7; TRBD1 is a possible D gene (5 bases). Germline V gives CDR1 MNHEY, CDR2 SVGAGI. V shed 2 bases and J shed 2 bases, with 13 bases lying between them. CDR3 length: 15 residues. The CDR3 loop reads CASSYVEAGPYEQYF. CDR3 bases: TGTGCCAGCAGTTACGTCGAGGCAGGGCCCTACGAGCAGTACTTC.

The chain uses TRBV27 and TRBJ1-1; 9 bases line up with TRBD1. CDR1 is MNHEY and CDR2 is SMNVEV in the germline V gene (reference sequence). With V trimmed by 4 bases and J by 4 bases, 4 bases remained unmatched. The CDR3 contains 14 residues. This CDR3 reads CASSSQGASTEAFF. The CDR3 coding sequence is TGTGCCAGCAGTTCACAGGGGGCTTCCACTGAAGCTTTCTTT.